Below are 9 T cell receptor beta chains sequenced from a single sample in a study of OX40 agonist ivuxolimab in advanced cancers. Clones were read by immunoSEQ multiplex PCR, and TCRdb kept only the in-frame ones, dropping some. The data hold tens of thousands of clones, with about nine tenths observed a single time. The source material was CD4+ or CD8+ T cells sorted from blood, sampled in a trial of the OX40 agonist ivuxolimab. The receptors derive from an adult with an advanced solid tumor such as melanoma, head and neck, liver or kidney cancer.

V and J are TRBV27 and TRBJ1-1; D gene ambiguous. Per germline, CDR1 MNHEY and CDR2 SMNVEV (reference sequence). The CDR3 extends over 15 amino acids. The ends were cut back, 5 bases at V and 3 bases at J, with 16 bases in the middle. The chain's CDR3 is CASSPRSSRDTEAFF. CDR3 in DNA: TGTGCCAGCAGTCCTAGATCGTCAAGGGACACTGAAGCTTTCTTT.

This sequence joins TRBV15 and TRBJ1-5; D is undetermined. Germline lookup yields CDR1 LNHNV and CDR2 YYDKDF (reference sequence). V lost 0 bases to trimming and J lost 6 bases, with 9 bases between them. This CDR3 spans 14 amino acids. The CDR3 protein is CATSRDPGGQPQHF. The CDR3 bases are TGTGCCACCAGCAGAGATCCCGGCGGTCAGCCCCAGCATTTT.

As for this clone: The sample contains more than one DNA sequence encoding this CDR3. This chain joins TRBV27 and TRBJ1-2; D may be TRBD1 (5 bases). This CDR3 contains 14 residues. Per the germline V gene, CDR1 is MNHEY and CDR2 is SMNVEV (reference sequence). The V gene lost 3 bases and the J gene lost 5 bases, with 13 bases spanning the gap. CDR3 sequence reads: CASSFFQGGYGYTF. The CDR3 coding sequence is TGTGCCAGCAGTTTTTTCCAGGGTGGTTATGGCTACACCTTC.

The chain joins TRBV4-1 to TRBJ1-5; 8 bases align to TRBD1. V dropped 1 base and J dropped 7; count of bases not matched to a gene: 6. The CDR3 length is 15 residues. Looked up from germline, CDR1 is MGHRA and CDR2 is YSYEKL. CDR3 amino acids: CASSQAPGGGQPQHF. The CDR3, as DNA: TGCGCCAGCAGCCAAGCCCCAGGGGGCGGCCAGCCCCAGCATTTT.

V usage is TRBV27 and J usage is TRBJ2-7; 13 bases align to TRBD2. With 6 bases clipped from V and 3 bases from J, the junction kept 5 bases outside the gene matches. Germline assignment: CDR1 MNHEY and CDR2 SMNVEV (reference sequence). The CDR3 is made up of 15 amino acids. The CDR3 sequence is CASRRGLAGSYEQYF. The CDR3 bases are TGTGCCAGCAGACGGGGACTAGCGGGGAGCTACGAGCAGTACTTC.

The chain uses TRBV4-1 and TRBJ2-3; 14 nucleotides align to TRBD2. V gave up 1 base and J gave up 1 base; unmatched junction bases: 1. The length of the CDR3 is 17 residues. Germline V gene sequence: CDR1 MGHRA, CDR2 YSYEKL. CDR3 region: CASSQGLAGGRTDTQYF. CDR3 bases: TGCGCCAGCAGCCAAGGACTAGCGGGGGGGCGCACAGATACGCAGTATTTT.

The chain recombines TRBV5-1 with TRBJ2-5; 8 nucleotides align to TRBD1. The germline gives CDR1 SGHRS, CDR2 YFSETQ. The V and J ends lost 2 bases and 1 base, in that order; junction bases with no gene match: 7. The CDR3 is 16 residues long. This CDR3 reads CASSFGQGASQETQYF. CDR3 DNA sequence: TGCGCCAGCAGCTTCGGACAGGGCGCGTCCCAAGAGACCCAGTACTTC.

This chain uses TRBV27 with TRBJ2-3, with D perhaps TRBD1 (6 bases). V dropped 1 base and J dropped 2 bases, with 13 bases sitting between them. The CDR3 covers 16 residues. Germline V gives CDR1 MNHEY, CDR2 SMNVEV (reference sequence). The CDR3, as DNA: TGTGCCAGCAGTTTATTGGGGGCCGCCGACACAGATACGCAGTATTTT. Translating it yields CASSLLGAADTDTQYF.

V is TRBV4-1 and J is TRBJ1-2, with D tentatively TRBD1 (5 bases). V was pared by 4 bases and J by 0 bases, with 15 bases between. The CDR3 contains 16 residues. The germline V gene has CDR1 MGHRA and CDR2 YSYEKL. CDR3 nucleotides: TGCGCCAGCAGCCCCCAATTGGGACGGGCTAACTATGGCTACACCTTC. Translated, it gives CASSPQLGRANYGYTF.